This TCR beta chain originates from a study of T cell responses to AZD1222 COVID-19 vaccine. Germline V gives CDR1 SGHDT, CDR2 YYEEEE. CDR3 length equals 11 residues. The ends were cut back, 0 bases at V and 7 bases at J, with 1 base in the middle. Libraries were prepared by immunoSEQ multiplex PCR; TCRdb keeps only in-frame clonotypes and omits some of them. The sample carries approximately 160,000 clones, less than 95% recorded once. The sequencing here drew on peripheral blood, taken on day 0 of AZD1222 vaccination. The chain is built from TRBV5-6 and TRBJ1-4; D not resolved. The TCR was taken from an adult in good health. The DNA of the CDR3 is TGTGCCAGCAGCTTGGGTGAAAAACTGTTTTTT. It specifies CASSLGEKLFF.